The next 24 T cell receptor beta chains were all read from a single sample in a study of cytomegalovirus exposure and HLA in healthy donors. It was with 60 Vbeta and 13 Jbeta primers that the PCR ran. Measured with immunoSEQ multiplex PCR; TCRdb has only the in-frame clones, and not every one. The table lists approximately 150,000 clones, 60% to 80% of them singletons. Material for sequencing was PBMCs. The receptors were sampled from a young man in good health and CMV-seropositive.

The J gene is TRBJ2-2, the V gene TRBV27; D not certain. The V end lost 7 bases, the J end lost 3 bases, and 18 bases lay between the germline ends. The CDR3 loop spans 16 amino acids. Germline CDR1 reads MNHEY; CDR2 reads SMNVEV (reference sequence). DNA for the CDR3: TGTGCCAGCAACCCGGAGTACCCAACGTACACCGGGGAGCTGTTTTTT. This translates into CASNPEYPTYTGELFF.

This clone was seen more than once but under ten times. The V call is TRBV10-2, the J call TRBJ1-2, with D tentatively TRBD1 (6 bases). The CDR3 is 14 amino acids. With 6 bases removed from V and 5 bases from J, the gap between germline ends came to 16 bases. The germline V gene encodes CDR1 WSHSY and CDR2 SAAADI. The CDR3 DNA follows: TGCGCCAGCAGCGCCCAATTCCAGGGGTATGGCTACACCTTC. Its translation is CASSAQFQGYGYTF.

This clone was seen only a few times. The rearrangement links TRBV18 to TRBJ1-1; D not certain. This CDR3 has 13 amino acids. Per the germline V gene, CDR1 is KGHSH and CDR2 is LQKENI. V was trimmed by 6 bases and J by 1 base, leaving 9 bases between them. CDR3 protein: CASSSRGNTEAFF. The CDR3 DNA is TGTGCCAGCTCCTCGCGTGGGAACACTGAAGCTTTCTTT.

V is TRBV9 and J is TRBJ2-3; possibly TRBD2 for D (6 bases). V dropped 3 bases and J dropped 6 bases, with 11 bases sitting between them. CDR1 and CDR2 (germline): SGDLS, YYNGEE. The CDR3 length is 13 residues. The CDR3 loop is CASSGRGGDTQYF. For the CDR3, the DNA is TGTGCCAGCAGCGGACGGGGAGGTGATACGCAGTATTTT.

The chain employs TRBV7-3 and TRBJ2-2; possibly TRBD1 for D (6 bases). Trimming stripped 1 base from V and 0 bases from J, with 18 bases between. Germline CDR1 reads SGHTA; CDR2 reads FQGTGA. The CDR3 runs 19 residues. CDR3 loop: CASSLNLRGRGPNTGELFF. The CDR3 DNA reads as TGTGCCAGCAGCTTAAATTTGAGGGGCAGGGGACCGAACACCGGGGAGCTGTTTTTT.

CDR3 in DNA: TGTGCCAGTAGTCTTCCTAGAACCACGAACTATGGCTACACCTTC. Protein: CASSLPRTTNYGYTF. The V and J genes are TRBV19 and TRBJ1-2; D not resolved. Trimming removed 5 bases at V and 2 bases at J, with 15 bases between. The germline V gene has CDR1 LNHDA and CDR2 SQIVND (reference sequence). The CDR3 runs to 15 residues.

The chain combines TRBV28 with TRBJ2-3; TRBD2 agrees at 7 bases. The length of the CDR3 is 17 residues. The germline gives CDR1 MDHEN, CDR2 SYDVKM. Losses at the gene ends were 7 bases for V and 1 base for J; bases not matched to a gene: 14. The CDR3, as DNA: TGTGCCAGCACTCCATCGCTAGCGGCCCAACGCACAGATACGCAGTATTTT. It yields the protein CASTPSLAAQRTDTQYF.

The V gene is TRBV27, the J gene TRBJ1-4; D gene unclear. The V and J ends lost 5 bases and 0 bases respectively, with 13 bases between them. The CDR3 loop spans 16 amino acids. Germline V gene data show CDR1 as MNHEY and CDR2 as SMNVEV (reference sequence). Here the CDR3 DNA reads TGTGCCAGCAGTCCGCAACTTTTTGCAACTAATGAAAAACTGTTTTTT. It encodes CASSPQLFATNEKLFF.

This clone appeared once. The rearrangement uses TRBV14 and TRBJ1-3, with D hard to call. The CDR3 has 16 residues. Germline lookup yields CDR1 SGHDN and CDR2 FVKESK. The V gene lost 4 bases and the J gene lost 1 base, with 14 bases spanning the gap. CDR3 in DNA: TGTGCCAGCAGCCCCCGTTCGGTCACGTCTGGAAACACCATATATTTT. Translating it yields CASSPRSVTSGNTIYF.

The chain links TRBV6-1 to TRBJ1-4; 12 nucleotides line up with TRBD1. Germline loops: CDR1 MNHNS, CDR2 SASEGT. There are 19 residues in the CDR3. V was clipped by 4 bases and J by 4 bases; unmatched bases: 13. CDR3 in DNA: TGTGCCAGCAGTGCACCGGGACAGGGGGCCATAGTCGATAATGAAAAACTGTTTTTT. Amino acid sequence: CASSAPGQGAIVDNEKLFF.

In DNA, the CDR3 is TGCGCCACCGCACTAGCGGGGAACGGGGAGCTGTTTTTT. Encoded protein: CATALAGNGELFF. The genes are TRBV10-2 and TRBJ2-2; 10 nucleotides agree with TRBD2. This CDR3 is 13 amino acids long. Germline CDR1 and CDR2: WSHSY and SAAADI. J was trimmed by 7 bases and V by 10 bases; bases with no gene match: 6.

CDR3 protein: CASLMTGRGDQPQHF. CDR3 DNA: TGTGCCAGCCTAATGACCGGGAGGGGGGATCAGCCCCAGCATTTT. The chain employs TRBV19 and TRBJ1-5, with D perhaps matching TRBD1 (6 bases). CDR3 length equals 15 residues. Trimming cost V 9 bases and J 5 bases, with 20 bases left between them. Germline CDR1 reads LNHDA; CDR2 reads SQIVND (reference sequence).

The count of this clone is one. This chain links TRBV27 with TRBJ2-7, with 7 nucleotides matching TRBD1. Unmatched junction bases numbered 6, after V lost 5 bases and J lost 2 bases. Germline values: CDR1 MNHEY, CDR2 SMNVEV (reference sequence). The CDR3 has 14 amino acids. CDR3 sequence reads: CASSETGSTYEQYF. For the CDR3, the DNA is TGTGCCAGCAGTGAGACAGGGAGTACCTACGAGCAGTACTTC.

V and J are TRBV2 and TRBJ2-7; maybe TRBD2 (6 bases). Trimming removed 2 bases at V and 3 bases at J, with 14 bases between. From germline, CDR1 is SNHLY and CDR2 FYNNEI. The CDR3 is made up of 15 amino acids. In DNA form, the CDR3 reads TGTGCCAGCAGTGAACGTATCGGCGGGAACTACGAGCAGTACTTC. Its translation: CASSERIGGNYEQYF.

The V call is TRBV5-1, the J call TRBJ2-1; 7 bases line up with TRBD2. The CDR3 covers 16 residues. The ends lost 0 bases at V and 7 bases at J; junction bases unmatched: 10. Germline V lookup: CDR1 SGHRS, CDR2 YFSETQ. CDR3 DNA sequence: TGCGCCAGCAGCTTGGATGCGGGAGTTTCGAAGAATGAGCAGTTCTTC. It yields the protein CASSLDAGVSKNEQFF.

The rearrangement joins TRBV7-6 to TRBJ2-1; 12 bases are a match to TRBD2. Germline V CDR1 and CDR2: SGHVS, FNYEAQ. The trim removed 4 bases at V and 7 bases at J, leaving 11 bases unmatched. The CDR3 length is 17 residues. The CDR3 nucleotides are TGTGCCAGCAGCTCAATTACGCTAGCGGGAGGGGAAAATGAGCAGTTCTTC. Its protein is CASSSITLAGGENEQFF.

For the CDR3, the DNA is TGTGCCAGCAGCCCCAGACTAGCGGAGTATACTTACAATGAGCAGTTCTTC. Encoded protein: CASSPRLAEYTYNEQFF. V usage is TRBV11-2 and J usage is TRBJ2-1; 9 bases match TRBD2. There are 17 residues in the CDR3. Trimming at V came to 5 bases and at J to 4 bases, leaving 12 bases not matched to a gene. In germline, CDR1 is SGHAT, CDR2 FQNNGV. The complete variable domain, with remaining parts taken from reference TRBV11-2 and TRBJ2-1, reads EAGVAQSPRYKIIEKRQSVAFWCNPISGHATLYWYQQILGQGPKLLIQFQNNGVVDDSQLPKDRFSAERLKGVDSTLKIQPAKLEDSAVYLCASSPRLAEYTYNEQFFGPGTRLTVL.

This clone showed up just once. The rearrangement links TRBV27 to TRBJ1-1; no clear D. CDR3 length: 14 amino acids. Trimming took off 9 bases at V and 3 bases at J, with 17 bases between the two ends. Germline loops: CDR1 MNHEY, CDR2 SMNVEV (reference sequence). CDR3 residues: CASFRGEAHTEAFF. In nucleotides, the CDR3 is TGTGCCAGTTTTCGGGGTGAAGCGCACACTGAAGCTTTCTTT.

The V and J genes are TRBV2 and TRBJ2-7, with 10 bases fitting TRBD2. CDR3 size: 14 residues. CDR1 is SNHLY and CDR2 is FYNNEI in the germline V gene. Trimming cost V 5 bases and J 7 bases; bases outside gene matches: 8. The CDR3 region has the DNA TGTGCCAGCAGTCCTAGCGGGAGCCCCCGGGAGCAGTACTTC. This translates into CASSPSGSPREQYF.

The genes are TRBV30 and TRBJ1-5; possible D gene TRBD1, 6 bases. There are 16 residues in the CDR3. Germline CDR1 reads GTSNPN; CDR2 reads SVGIG (reference sequence). The V and J ends lost 1 base and 0 bases respectively, with 13 bases between them. For the CDR3, the DNA is TGTGCCTGGAGTGGGGGGCCAATCAATAGCAATCAGCCCCAGCATTTT. The encoded protein is CAWSGGPINSNQPQHF.

The chain couples TRBV5-1 to TRBJ2-1; TRBD2 aligns across 8 bases. CDR3 size: 18 residues. V dropped 6 bases and J dropped 8; count of bases not matched to a gene: 22. Per germline, CDR1 SGHRS and CDR2 YFSETQ. The CDR3 reads CASTPGISGIPLGDEQFF. CDR3 nucleotides: TGCGCCAGCACCCCGGGTATTAGCGGGATACCTCTGGGCGATGAGCAGTTCTTC. Based on the CDR3 plus reference TRBV5-1 and TRBJ2-1, the full variable domain is KAGVTQTPRYLIKTRGQQVTLSCSPISGHRSVSWYQQTPGQGLQFLFEYFSETQRNKGNFPGRFSGRQFSNSRSEMNVSTLELGDSALYLCASTPGISGIPLGDEQFFGPGTRLTVL.

The rearrangement joins TRBV6-1 to TRBJ2-2; possible D gene TRBD2, 6 bases. Deletions cut 3 bases from V and 5 bases from J, with 10 bases between. Germline V gene sequence: CDR1 MNHNS, CDR2 SASEGT. This CDR3 region has 14 residues. In nucleotides, the CDR3 is TGTGCCAGCAGTGAGGCAGGGAGGACCGGGGAGCTGTTTTTT. Translated: CASSEAGRTGELFF.

CDR3 residues: CASSTVNYEQYF. The CDR3 DNA follows: TGTGCCAGTAGTACAGTCAACTACGAGCAGTACTTC. The rearrangement joins TRBV19 to TRBJ2-7; D is undetermined. V was shortened by 4 bases and J by 3 bases, with 7 bases between the two germline ends. This CDR3 spans 12 amino acids. Germline V gene sequence: CDR1 LNHDA, CDR2 SQIVND (reference sequence). Drawing the rest from reference TRBV19 and TRBJ2-7, the complete variable domain is DGGITQSPKYLFRKEGQNVTLSCEQNLNHDAMYWYRQDPGQGLRLIYYSQIVNDFQKGDIAEGYSVSREKKESFPLTVTSAQKNPTAFYLCASSTVNYEQYFGPGTRLTVT.

The sample holds one count of this clone. The sample contains more than one DNA sequence encoding this CDR3. The V gene is TRBV18, the J gene TRBJ2-7, with 9 nucleotides matching TRBD1. Trimming took 6 bases from V and 2 from J; bases not matched to a gene: 5. Germline values: CDR1 KGHSH, CDR2 LQKENI. This CDR3 has 14 residues. The CDR3 reads CASSPGTGTYEQYF. The CDR3 nucleotides are TGTGCCAGCTCGCCTGGGACAGGGACCTACGAGCAGTACTTC.